This passage covers 17 T cell receptor beta chains from one sample sequenced in a study of cytomegalovirus exposure and HLA in healthy donors. The study ran its PCR with 60 Vbeta and 13 Jbeta primers. Clones were sequenced by immunoSEQ multiplex PCR, and TCRdb holds only the in-frame ones, with some missing. The repertoire consists of 190,000 or so clones, with roughly 87% occurring once and the leading ten covering around 1.6%. The sample was PBMCs. The origin of the receptors is a man between 50 and 59 years old in good health and CMV-seronegative.

The rearrangement uses TRBV27 and TRBJ2-3; D possibly corresponds to TRBD1 (5 bases). The CDR3 is 14 amino acids. The germline V and J ends were trimmed by 7 bases and 1 base, with 12 bases remaining between them. Germline CDR1 reads MNHEY; CDR2 reads SMNVEV (reference sequence). The CDR3 spells CASTLQAGTDTQYF. DNA for the CDR3: TGTGCCAGCACCCTACAGGCTGGCACAGATACGCAGTATTTT.

The chain carries TRBV18 and TRBJ2-5; D may be TRBD1 (6 bases). Germline V gene lookup returns CDR1 KGHSH and CDR2 LQKENI. The V end was cut by 1 base, the J end by 1 base, with 7 bases between. This CDR3 contains 14 residues. DNA for the CDR3: TGTGCCAGCTCACCACTGGACAGCCAAGAGACCCAGTACTTC. Its translation is CASSPLDSQETQYF.

The chain couples TRBV7-2 to TRBJ1-1; D may be TRBD1 (6 bases). The length of the CDR3 is 13 residues. Deletions cut 5 bases from V and 1 base from J, with 8 bases between. Germline lookup yields CDR1 SGHTA and CDR2 FQGNSA. The CDR3 nucleotides read TGTGCCAGCAGCGCACAGGGGAACACTGAAGCTTTCTTT. It specifies CASSAQGNTEAFF.

The rearrangement uses TRBV7-2 and TRBJ2-4; 12 bases align to TRBD2. The CDR3 contains 17 residues. V was pared by 5 bases and J by 4 bases, with 9 bases of the junction left unmatched. Germline CDR1 SGHTA, CDR2 FQGNSA. DNA of the CDR3: TGTGCCAGCAGCCCCCTGACTAGCGGGAGCTTGAAAAACATTCAGTACTTC. Translating gives CASSPLTSGSLKNIQYF.

The rearrangement joins TRBV9 to TRBJ2-5; TRBD1 matches at 7 bases. The J call may be in error: the DNA end matches TRBJ2-7 better. Germline CDR1 reads SGDLS; CDR2 reads YYNGEE. The CDR3 contains 15 residues. This chain's CDR3 is CASSPQGTDLYEQYF. CDR3 bases: TGTGCCAGCAGCCCACAGGGGACAGACCTCTACGAGCAGTACTTC.

This chain connects TRBV30 to TRBJ2-1, with 12 bases that match TRBD2. The length of the CDR3 is 12 residues. The germline V gene encodes CDR1 GTSNPN and CDR2 SVGIG (reference sequence). V was pared by 8 bases and J by 15 bases, with 11 bases of the junction left unmatched. As DNA, the CDR3 is TGTGCCGGCCGTGGACTAGCGGGAAGGGCGTTCTTC. This encodes CAGRGLAGRAFF.

The CDR3 coding sequence is TGCGCCAGCAGCCAGGGGGGACAGACCACCGGGGAGCTGTTTTTT. This codes for CASSQGGQTTGELFF. The rearrangement links TRBV4-1 to TRBJ2-2; possibly TRBD1 for D (7 bases). The V gene lost 3 bases and the J gene lost 4 bases, with 12 bases spanning the gap. This CDR3 region has 15 residues. Germline CDR1 and CDR2: MGHRA and YSYEKL.

The chain links TRBV30 to TRBJ1-2; perhaps TRBD1 as D (6 bases). V dropped 2 bases and J dropped 4 bases, with 8 bases sitting between them. The germline V gene has CDR1 GTSNPN and CDR2 SVGIG (reference sequence). The CDR3 consists of 12 residues. The CDR3: CAWSRGSYGYTF. CDR3 sequence (DNA): TGTGCCTGGAGTAGGGGGAGCTATGGCTACACCTTC.

This chain joins TRBV6-6 and TRBJ2-5; 7 nucleotides line up with TRBD2. Germline V gene data show CDR1 as MNHNY and CDR2 as SVGAGI (reference sequence). The ends lost 1 base at V and 2 bases at J; junction bases unmatched: 4. This CDR3 has 15 residues. The CDR3: CASSYWAGVQETQYF. The CDR3 region has the DNA TGTGCCAGCAGTTACTGGGCGGGAGTTCAAGAGACCCAGTACTTC.

J is TRBJ1-1 and V is TRBV15, with 7 bases that match TRBD1. V was pared by 1 base and J by 4 bases, with 3 bases of the junction left unmatched. There are 14 residues in the CDR3. Per germline, CDR1 LNHNV and CDR2 YYDKDF (reference sequence). CDR3 sequence reads: CATSRGQGPTEAFF. CDR3 sequence (DNA): TGTGCCACCAGCAGAGGACAGGGTCCCACTGAAGCTTTCTTT.

This sequence joins TRBV19 and TRBJ2-2; weak D call: TRBD1 (6 bases). V shed 4 bases and J shed 2 bases, with 20 bases lying between them. Germline CDR1 LNHDA, CDR2 SQIVND (reference sequence). The CDR3 covers 18 residues. CDR3: CASSTHKPGQVNTGELFF. The CDR3 DNA reads as TGTGCCAGTAGTACACACAAACCGGGACAAGTAAACACCGGGGAGCTGTTTTTT.

The chain employs TRBV2 and TRBJ1-1, with a tentative D call TRBD1 (6 bases). This CDR3 contains 16 residues. Germline lookup yields CDR1 SNHLY and CDR2 FYNNEI. V was cut by 0 bases and J by 6 bases, with 17 bases left in between. In DNA, the CDR3 is TGTGCCAGCAGTGAAGCGCTTGGTGGCAGGGGACCTGAAGCTTTCTTT. Encoded protein: CASSEALGGRGPEAFF.

The CDR3 here is CASTRTGIIRRQPQHF. In nucleotides, the CDR3 is TGTGCCAGCACCCGGACAGGGATTATCCGAAGGCAGCCCCAGCATTTT. The rearrangement joins TRBV28 to TRBJ1-5; TRBD1 matches at 8 bases. Germline CDR1 and CDR2: MDHEN and SYDVKM. V dropped 7 bases and J dropped 7; count of bases not matched to a gene: 15. This CDR3 has 16 residues. The whole variable domain, remainder taken from reference TRBV28 and TRBJ1-5, is DVKVTQSSRYLVKRTGEKVFLECVQDMDHENMFWYRQDPGLGLRLIYFSYDVKMKEKGDIPEGYSVSREKKERFSLILESASTNQTSMYLCASTRTGIIRRQPQHFGDGTRLSIL.

This chain connects TRBV10-3 to TRBJ2-3; tentative D call: TRBD1 (8 bases). CDR1 is ENHRY and CDR2 is SYGVKD in the germline V gene. Trimming took off 5 bases at V and 1 base at J, with 22 bases between the two ends. The CDR3 consists of 18 residues. The CDR3 reads CAISPGQGGGRGTDTQYF. The CDR3 DNA sequence: TGTGCCATCAGTCCTGGACAGGGTGGCGGGAGAGGCACAGATACGCAGTATTTT.

This chain joins TRBV15 and TRBJ1-3; D is unresolved. Germline V CDR1 and CDR2: LNHNV, YYDKDF (reference sequence). The CDR3 contains 13 residues. V was pared by 1 base and J by 8 bases, with 9 bases between. CDR3 bases: TGTGCCACCAGCAGAGTACGGGAGGACACCATATATTTT. Amino acid sequence: CATSRVREDTIYF.

The chain carries TRBV4-1 and TRBJ2-5; D possibly corresponds to TRBD2 (5 bases). V lost 0 bases and J lost 5, with 13 bases in between. This CDR3 has 15 residues. The germline V gene encodes CDR1 MGHRA and CDR2 YSYEKL. The CDR3 region has the DNA TGCGCCAGCAGCCAAGAACCAGGCGGGTGGGAGACCCAGTACTTC. This sequence encodes CASSQEPGGWETQYF.

The chain recombines TRBV4-2 with TRBJ2-7, with D perhaps TRBD2 (5 bases). Between the trimmed V and J ends, which lost 0 bases and 1 base, there was a span of 10 bases. In germline, CDR1 is LGHNA, CDR2 YNFKEQ. This CDR3 contains 15 residues. The CDR3 DNA reads as TGTGCCAGCAGCCAAGACGCTTGGAGGTCCTACGAGCAGTACTTC. The encoded protein is CASSQDAWRSYEQYF.